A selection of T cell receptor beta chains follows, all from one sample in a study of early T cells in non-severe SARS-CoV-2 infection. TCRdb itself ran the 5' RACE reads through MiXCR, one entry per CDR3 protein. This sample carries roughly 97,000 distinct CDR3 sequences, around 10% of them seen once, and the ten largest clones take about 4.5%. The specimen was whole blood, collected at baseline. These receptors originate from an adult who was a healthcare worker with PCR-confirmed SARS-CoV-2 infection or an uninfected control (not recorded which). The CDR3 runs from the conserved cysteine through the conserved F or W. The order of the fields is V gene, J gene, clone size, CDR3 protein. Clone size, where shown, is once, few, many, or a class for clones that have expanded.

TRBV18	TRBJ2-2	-	CASSQNQGRNTGELFF
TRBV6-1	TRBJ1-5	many	CASMGGPNSNQPQHF
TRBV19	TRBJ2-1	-	CASSATRGYEQFF
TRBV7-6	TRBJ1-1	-	CASSLRTGAHTEAFF
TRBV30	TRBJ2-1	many	CAWSDQGYPSYNEQFF
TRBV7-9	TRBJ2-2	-	CASSPYAGELFF
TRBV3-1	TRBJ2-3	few	CASSPSPTDTQYF
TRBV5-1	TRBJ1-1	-	CASSGGAEAFF
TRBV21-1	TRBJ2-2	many	CASSMRNEGGELFF
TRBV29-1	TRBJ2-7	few	CSILAGDSYEQYF
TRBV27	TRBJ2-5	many	CASSLRGAQYF
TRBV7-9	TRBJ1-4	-	CASSSATGSANEKLFF
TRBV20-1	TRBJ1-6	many	CSARGAGAYNSPLHF
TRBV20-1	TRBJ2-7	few	CSAKGTSGPTFEQYF
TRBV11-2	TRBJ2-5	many	CASSQSGTEQETQYF
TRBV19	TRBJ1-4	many	CASSLDRIEKLFF
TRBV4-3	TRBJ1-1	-	CASSQVRQVDTEAFF
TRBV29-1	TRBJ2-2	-	CSAQTGGSTGELFF
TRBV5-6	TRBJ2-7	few	CASSPRGGRPLEQYF
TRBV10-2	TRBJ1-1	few	CASSQRRAENTEAFF
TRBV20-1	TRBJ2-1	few	CSARGLANYNEQFF
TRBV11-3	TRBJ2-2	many	CASSIVTGELFF
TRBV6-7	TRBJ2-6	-	CASSPNLPGTGRSGANVLTF
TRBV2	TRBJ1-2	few	CASSTGAGYTF
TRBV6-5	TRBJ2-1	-	CASSFAARTSRNEQFF
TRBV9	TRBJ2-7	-	CASSGLISYEQYF
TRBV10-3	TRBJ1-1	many	CAISGQFGQGRTEAFF
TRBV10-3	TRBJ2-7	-	CATSESAGGGSYEQYF
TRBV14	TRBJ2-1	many	CASSQELAGGLVEQFF
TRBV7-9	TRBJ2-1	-	CASSSLTSGVQAYNEQFF
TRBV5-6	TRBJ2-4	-	CASSFLGQRLAKNIQYF
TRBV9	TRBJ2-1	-	CASSVEGTPYNEQFF
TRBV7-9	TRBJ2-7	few	CASSSGTYSYEQYF
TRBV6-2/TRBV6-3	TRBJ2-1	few	CASRISPGPYNEQFF
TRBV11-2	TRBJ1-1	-	CASSLERQTEAFF
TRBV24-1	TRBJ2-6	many	CATSDYDRRTGANVLTF
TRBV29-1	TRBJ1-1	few	CSVGQGSGGDTEAFF
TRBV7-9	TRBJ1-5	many	CASSSFTTGLSNQPQHF
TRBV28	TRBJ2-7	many	CASSVKTTQEQYF
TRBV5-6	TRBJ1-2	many	CASSFWETYGYTF
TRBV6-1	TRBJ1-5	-	CASSRGSGPDQPQHF
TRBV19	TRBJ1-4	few	CASSMDRYEKLFF
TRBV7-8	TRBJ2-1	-	CASSRTRDRGEQFF
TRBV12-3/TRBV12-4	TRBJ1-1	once	CASSYYQGAFAFF
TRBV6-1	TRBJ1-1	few	CASTERAGLNTEAFF
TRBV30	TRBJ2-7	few	CAWGDGNSYEQYF
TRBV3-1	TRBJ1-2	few	CASSQRDPTFYTF
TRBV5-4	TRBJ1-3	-	CASSLDSRAGNTIYF
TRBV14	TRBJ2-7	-	CASSRSSGGYEQYF
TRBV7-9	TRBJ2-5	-	CASSLGPSGRETQYF
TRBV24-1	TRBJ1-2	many	CATSDPAEPSHVGFGYGYTF
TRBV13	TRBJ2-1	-	CASSSSAWTGVNEQFF
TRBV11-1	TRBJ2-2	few	CASSPRELANTGELFF
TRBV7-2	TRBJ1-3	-	CASSYYSGNTIYF
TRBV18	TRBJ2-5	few	CASSPADLQETQYF
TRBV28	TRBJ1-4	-	CASSLNRGLSNEKLFF
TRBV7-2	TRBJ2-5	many	CASSGLAGEETQYF
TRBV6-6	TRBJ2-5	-	CASSRSGGGYQETQYF
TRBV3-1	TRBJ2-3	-	CASSQAVQRSTDTQYF